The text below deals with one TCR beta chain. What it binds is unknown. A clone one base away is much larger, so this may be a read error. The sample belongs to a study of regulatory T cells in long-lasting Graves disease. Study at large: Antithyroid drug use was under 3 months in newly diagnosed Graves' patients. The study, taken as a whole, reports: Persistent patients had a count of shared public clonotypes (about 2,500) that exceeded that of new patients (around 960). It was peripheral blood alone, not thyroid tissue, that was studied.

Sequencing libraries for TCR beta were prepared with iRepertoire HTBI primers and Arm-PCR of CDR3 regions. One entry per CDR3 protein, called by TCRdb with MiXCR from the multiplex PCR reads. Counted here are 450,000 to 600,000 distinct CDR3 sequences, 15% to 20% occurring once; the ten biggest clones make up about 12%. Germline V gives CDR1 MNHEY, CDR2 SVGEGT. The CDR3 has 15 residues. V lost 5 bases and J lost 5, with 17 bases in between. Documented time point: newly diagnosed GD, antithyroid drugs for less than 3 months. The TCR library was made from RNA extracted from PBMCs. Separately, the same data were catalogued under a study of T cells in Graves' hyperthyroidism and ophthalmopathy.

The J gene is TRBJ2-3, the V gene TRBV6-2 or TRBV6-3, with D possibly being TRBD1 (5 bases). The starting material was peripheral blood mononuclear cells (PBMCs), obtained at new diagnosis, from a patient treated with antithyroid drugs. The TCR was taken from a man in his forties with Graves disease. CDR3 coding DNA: TGTGCCAGCAGTGAAACAACAGGAATTGTAGATACGCAGTATTTT. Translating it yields CASSETTGIVDTQYF.